This passage covers 26 T cell receptor beta chains from one sample sequenced in a study of blood T cell repertoires in COVID-19 (TCRdb year 2020). Libraries were made using the immunoSEQ multiplex PCR assay. As stored in TCRdb, this immuneACCESS dataset retains in-frame rearrangements with V and J assigned. A fraction of the clones does not appear; measured against another copy, unresolved V genes explain less than half of the discrepancy, and the remainder lacks a known reason. The sample table contains roughly 40,000 clones; only one count was recorded for about 80% of them. 24% of the sample comes from the top ten. The specimen was peripheral blood. All receptors come from a human donor with acute or convalescent COVID-19. The donor label of this sample is uncertain.

A single count supports this clone. The chain combines TRBV6-5 with TRBJ2-5; 9 positions match TRBD2. The V gene's germline CDR1 is MNHEY and CDR2 SVGAGI. The CDR3 is 15 residues long. The J segment lost 5 bases and the V segment lost 2 bases, leaving 6 bases of the junction unmatched. The CDR3 is CASSYVAGVAETQYF. CDR3 bases: TGTGCCAGCAGTTACGTAGCGGGAGTAGCGGAGACCCAGTACTTC.

A note on this clone: The identical CDR3 is also encoded by other nucleotide sequences in the sample. V gene TRBV15 combines with J gene TRBJ1-2; a possible D gene is TRBD1 (5 bases). V shed 2 bases and J shed 1 base, with 11 bases lying between them. This CDR3 region has 15 residues. Germline V gene data show CDR1 as LNHNV and CDR2 as YYDKDF (reference sequence). The CDR3 DNA sequence: TGTGCCACCAGCAGACCCACAGGATTTAACTATGGCTACACCTTC. It translates to CATSRPTGFNYGYTF.

The chain joins TRBV12-3 or TRBV12-4 to TRBJ2-6; TRBD1 might be the D (6 bases). The CDR3 totals 13 residues. V was trimmed by 5 bases and J by 12 bases, leaving 14 bases between them. For the CDR3, the DNA is TGTGCCAGCAGTACAGGGTTCCGAGGCGTCCTGACTTTC. Its translation: CASSTGFRGVLTF.

This clone is classed as medium-sized. The chain combines TRBV28 with TRBJ1-6; D is perhaps TRBD1 (6 bases). V was pared by 5 bases and J by 6 bases, with 17 bases between. The CDR3 has 16 amino acids. Germline V gene lookup returns CDR1 MDHEN and CDR2 SYDVKM. CDR3 nucleotide sequence: TGTGCCAGCAGTGCAAAAACCGGGACATTTAATTCACCCCTCCACTTT. Protein product: CASSAKTGTFNSPLHF. Filled out from reference TRBV28 and TRBJ1-6, the complete variable domain reads DVKVTQSSRYLVKRTGEKVFLECVQDMDHENMFWYRQDPGLGLRLIYFSYDVKMKEKGDIPEGYSVSREKKERFSLILESASTNQTSMYLCASSAKTGTFNSPLHFGNGTRLTVT.

The gene calls are TRBV6-2 or TRBV6-3 and TRBJ1-1, with 10 positions matching TRBD1. The germline gives CDR1 MNHEY, CDR2 SVGEGT. This CDR3 region has 16 residues. With 6 bases clipped from V and 3 bases from J, the junction kept 10 bases outside the gene matches. CDR3 loop: CASSPDRGPLYTEAFF. The CDR3 DNA follows: TGTGCCAGCAGCCCTGACAGGGGGCCGTTGTACACTGAAGCTTTCTTT.

The rearrangement joins TRBV18 to TRBJ2-1; a possible D gene is TRBD1 (6 bases). Trimming took 6 bases from V and 2 from J, leaving 17 bases between them. Germline V lookup: CDR1 KGHSH, CDR2 LQKENI. This CDR3 region has 16 residues. CDR3 coding DNA: TGTGCCAGCTCTCTACAGGGTCCACAAGCCTACAATGAGCAGTTCTTC. Its protein is CASSLQGPQAYNEQFF.

V gene TRBV6-2 or TRBV6-3 combines with J gene TRBJ2-5; 7 bases are shared with TRBD1. The J segment lost 3 bases and the V segment lost 5 bases, leaving 3 bases of the junction unmatched. From germline, CDR1 is MNHEY and CDR2 SVGEGT. This CDR3 spans 13 amino acids. CDR3 DNA: TGTGCCAGCAGTCCCACAGGGGAAGAGACCCAGTACTTC. It yields the protein CASSPTGEETQYF.

The chain couples TRBV6-5 to TRBJ1-4; TRBD1 might be the D (5 bases). The CDR3 extends over 14 amino acids. Trimming took 8 bases from V and 5 from J, leaving 15 bases between them. The germline CDR1 and CDR2 sequences are MNHEY and SVGAGI. The CDR3 is CASSPGVPNEKLFF. The CDR3 DNA follows: TGTGCCAGCTCGCCGGGGGTCCCGAATGAAAAACTGTTTTTT.

The CDR3 spells CSANDRGTTEAFF. CDR3 in DNA: TGCAGTGCTAATGACAGGGGGACCACTGAAGCTTTCTTT. V gene TRBV20-1 combines with J gene TRBJ1-1; 9 bases are shared with TRBD1. Per germline, CDR1 DFQATT and CDR2 SNEGSKA (reference sequence). Unmatched junction bases numbered 4, after V lost 4 bases and J lost 4 bases. The CDR3 has 13 residues.

The gene calls are TRBV9 and TRBJ1-4; TRBD1 might be the D (6 bases). Trimming took 0 bases from V and 4 from J, leaving 16 bases between them. CDR3 length equals 17 residues. From germline, CDR1 is SGDLS and CDR2 YYNGEE. The CDR3 protein is CASSVDPTQGINEKLFF. The CDR3 nucleotides read TGTGCCAGCAGCGTAGATCCCACACAGGGTATTAATGAAAAACTGTTTTTT.

This chain uses TRBV27 with TRBJ2-1; 9 bases fit TRBD2. This CDR3 comprises 19 residues. V shed 4 bases, J shed 5 bases, and the junction held 18 bases outside the gene matches. CDR1 MNHEY and CDR2 SMNVEV come from the germline V gene (reference sequence). CDR3 coding DNA: TGTGCCAGCAGTTCCCTCCAACGCCTGACTAGCGGAATACACAATGAGCAGTTCTTC. It is translated as CASSSLQRLTSGIHNEQFF.

The rearrangement uses TRBV9 and TRBJ2-7, with TRBD1 matching over 7 bases. The CDR3 runs to 15 residues. The germline V gene has CDR1 SGDLS and CDR2 YYNGEE. The V and J ends lost 0 bases and 4 bases, in that order; junction bases with no gene match: 7. The CDR3 sequence: CASSVAEGGWYEQYF. The DNA of the CDR3 is TGTGCCAGCAGCGTAGCTGAAGGGGGCTGGTACGAGCAGTACTTC.

This clone was seen a handful of times. The rearrangement uses TRBV5-4 and TRBJ2-1, with 8 bases matching TRBD2. Germline CDR1 is SGHNT and CDR2 is YYREEE (reference sequence). The CDR3 extends over 14 amino acids. The ends lost 4 bases at V and 3 bases at J; junction bases unmatched: 3. The CDR3 is CASSPGGGYNEQFF. The CDR3 nucleotides are TGTGCCAGCAGCCCCGGGGGGGGCTACAATGAGCAGTTCTTC. The variable domain in full, with the rest retrieved from reference TRBV5-4 and TRBJ2-1, is ETGVTQSPTHLIKTRGQQVTLRCSSQSGHNTVSWYQQALGQGPQFIFQYYREEENGRGNFPPRFSGLQFPNYSSELNVNALELDDSALYLCASSPGGGYNEQFFGPGTRLTVL.

V and J are TRBV19 and TRBJ1-4; tentative D call: TRBD1 (6 bases). The CDR3 consists of 15 residues. Germline V gives CDR1 LNHDA, CDR2 SQIVND (reference sequence). V lost 5 bases to trimming and J lost 1 base, with 11 bases between them. DNA for the CDR3: TGTGCCAGTAGTCTGTCGACAGGAACTAATGAAAAACTGTTTTTT. Encoded protein: CASSLSTGTNEKLFF.

This chain connects TRBV27 to TRBJ1-5, with 7 bases fitting TRBD1. Germline values: CDR1 MNHEY, CDR2 SMNVEV (reference sequence). The V gene end was trimmed by 8 bases and the J gene end by 4 bases; junction bases not matched to a gene: 5. This CDR3 is built from 13 residues. This chain's CDR3 is CASQGQRNQPQHF. DNA for the CDR3: TGTGCCAGCCAGGGACAGAGAAATCAGCCCCAGCATTTT.

This chain connects TRBV6-6 to TRBJ1-2; TRBD1 is a possible D gene (6 bases). Germline V lookup: CDR1 MNHNY, CDR2 SVGAGI (reference sequence). The CDR3 has 15 amino acids. V lost 2 bases, J lost 8 bases, and 18 bases lay in between. CDR3 sequence reads: CASSYRPGEPRGYTF. CDR3 nucleotide sequence: TGTGCCAGCAGTTACCGCCCAGGGGAGCCTCGGGGCTACACCTTC.

V and J are TRBV5-1 and TRBJ2-1; possible D gene TRBD1, 6 bases. V was clipped by 4 bases and J by 7 bases, with 21 bases between them. The CDR3 has 16 amino acids. Germline lookup yields CDR1 SGHRS and CDR2 YFSETQ. The CDR3 DNA follows: TGCGCCAGCAGCGCACGGACAGCTACGACTCTAAATGAGCAGTTCTTC. Amino acid sequence: CASSARTATTLNEQFF. The entire variable domain, with the rest obtained from reference TRBV5-1 and TRBJ2-1, is as follows: KAGVTQTPRYLIKTRGQQVTLSCSPISGHRSVSWYQQTPGQGLQFLFEYFSETQRNKGNFPGRFSGRQFSNSRSEMNVSTLELGDSALYLCASSARTATTLNEQFFGPGTRLTVL.

This chain connects TRBV27 to TRBJ2-7; TRBD1 is a possible D gene (8 bases). This CDR3 is built from 17 residues. V was trimmed by 0 bases and J by 5 bases, leaving 20 bases between them. Germline CDR1 MNHEY, CDR2 SMNVEV (reference sequence). CDR3 coding DNA: TGTGCCAGCAGTTTATCGGGGAACAGGGGGGGCGTCCACGAGCAGTACTTC. Translating gives CASSLSGNRGGVHEQYF.

The J gene is TRBJ1-2, the V gene TRBV7-8; D ambiguous. Trimming removed 0 bases at V and 4 bases at J, with 12 bases between. Per the germline V gene, CDR1 is SGHVS and CDR2 is FQNEAQ. CDR3 length: 15 residues. The chain's CDR3 is CASSLAAGRSYGYTF. In nucleotides, the CDR3 is TGTGCCAGCAGCTTAGCGGCGGGGAGGTCCTATGGCTACACCTTC.

This clone was found a few times. The chain carries TRBV7-9 and TRBJ1-2, with D perhaps TRBD1 (5 bases). Trimming stripped 6 bases from V and 4 bases from J, with 12 bases between. The CDR3 is made up of 13 amino acids. The germline gives CDR1 SEHNR, CDR2 FQNEAQ (reference sequence). The CDR3 sequence: CASSYDSSYGYTF. DNA of the CDR3: TGTGCCAGCAGTTATGACAGCTCCTATGGCTACACCTTC.

The CDR3 DNA reads as TGTGCCAGCAGTTTCCGACCGGGGGGGGGCGATACGCAGTATTTT. It specifies CASSFRPGGGDTQYF. This rearrangement joins TRBV28 to TRBJ2-3, with 8 bases fitting TRBD2. Per the germline V gene, CDR1 is MDHEN and CDR2 is SYDVKM. Trimming cost V 3 bases and J 6 bases; bases outside gene matches: 8. The CDR3 spans 15 residues.

A single count supports this clone. The V call is TRBV27, the J call TRBJ1-1; D call uncertain. CDR1 MNHEY and CDR2 SMNVEV come from the germline V gene (reference sequence). V dropped 3 bases and J dropped 0 bases, with 5 bases sitting between them. CDR3 size: 13 residues. CDR3 in DNA: TGTGCCAGCAGTTTCCCAGTGAACACTGAAGCTTTCTTT. It codes for CASSFPVNTEAFF.

The chain is built from TRBV5-1 and TRBJ1-1, with 7 bases lining up with TRBD1. Germline V gives CDR1 SGHRS, CDR2 YFSETQ. Trimming took 2 bases from V and 2 from J; bases not matched to a gene: 15. The CDR3 has 18 amino acids. The DNA for the CDR3 is TGCGCCAGCAGCTTAGGTACAGGGGTCCGCGGGTATAACACTGAAGCTTTCTTT. It specifies CASSLGTGVRGYNTEAFF.

This clone has only one observation. The chain joins TRBV9 to TRBJ1-3, with a possible D match to TRBD1 (6 bases). Germline lookup yields CDR1 SGDLS and CDR2 YYNGEE. CDR3 length: 15 amino acids. V lost 0 bases and J lost 0, with 7 bases in between. The CDR3 loop reads CASSVGTDSGNTIYF. For the CDR3, the DNA is TGTGCCAGCAGCGTAGGGACAGACTCTGGAAACACCATATATTTT. Combining the CDR3 with reference TRBV9 and TRBJ1-3 gives the whole variable domain DSGVTQTPKHLITATGQRVTLRCSPRSGDLSVYWYQQSLDQGLQFLIQYYNGEERAKGNILERFSAQQFPDLHSELNLSSLELGDSALYFCASSVGTDSGNTIYFGEGSWLTVV.

The chain employs TRBV5-1 and TRBJ2-7; D is perhaps TRBD2 (5 bases). The CDR3 covers 13 residues. Trimming cost V 4 bases and J 4 bases, with 12 bases left between them. The germline gives CDR1 SGHRS, CDR2 YFSETQ. CDR3 in amino acids: CASSLGKDYEQYF. For the CDR3, the DNA is TGCGCCAGCAGCCTCGGGAAAGATTACGAGCAGTACTTC.

The CDR3 nucleotides read TGTGCCAGCAGTTACGGGAGGGAGTATTCACCCCTCCACTTT. Its protein is CASSYGREYSPLHF. This chain uses TRBV6-5 with TRBJ1-6; the D is unclear. Germline V gene sequence: CDR1 MNHEY, CDR2 SVGAGI. V was clipped by 2 bases and J by 8 bases, with 10 bases between them. The CDR3 is 14 residues long.